This TCR beta chain was obtained from a study of blood T cells in healthy people across ages. Study results and limitations: The percentage of naive T cells correlated strongly with TCR beta diversity. In older individuals, TCR beta diversity per million T cells was lower, falling roughly linearly with age. Donors of long life had a larger count of naive CD4+ cells and greater diversity than aged donors.

In this sample, this clonotype turned up once. Its antigen remains unidentified. Alongside a J-beta primer mix, a sample-barcoded 5' primer served in a second PCR lasting roughly 7 to 11 cycles. One entry per CDR3 protein, called by TCRdb with MiXCR from the 5' RACE reads. The data show some 920,000 distinct CDR3 sequences, roughly 51% seen once. This receptor was obtained from a woman aged 60-75 years in good health. Material: blood.

The CDR3, as DNA: TGTGCCAGCAGCTTGCAGGGGACGGTGGGAAACTATGGCTACACCTTC. It is translated as CASSLQGTVGNYGYTF. The chain has TRBV7-8 and TRBJ1-2; a weak D match, TRBD1 (6 bases). The CDR3 runs 16 residues. The germline CDR1 and CDR2 sequences are SGHVS and FQNEAQ. The V end was cut by 3 bases, the J end by 2 bases, with 16 bases between.